The next 10 T cell receptor beta chains were all read from a single sample in a study of post-analysis software for immune sequencing data. Study results and caveats: A handful of TRBV segments (TRBV5-6, TRBV5-1 and TRBV20-1 among them) occurred more frequently in patients than in controls.

These receptors' antigens are unknown. Unique molecular identifiers featured in each of the TCR beta cDNA libraries. A single record per CDR3 protein comes from TCRdb applying MiXCR to the PCR reads. This repertoire shows 430,000 or so distinct CDR3 sequences, 35% to 45% found once; its top ten account for approximately 7.6%. Sequencing used blood. Receptors were obtained from a girl aged 2 to 10 with multiple sclerosis.

The rearrangement links TRBV7-2 to TRBJ1-1; possibly TRBD1 for D (6 bases). CDR1 and CDR2 from the germline V gene are SGHTA and FQGNSA. Trimming took 5 bases from V and 1 from J, leaving 8 bases between them. This CDR3 is 13 amino acids long. CDR3: CASSVDRNTEAFF. The CDR3 DNA is TGTGCCAGCAGCGTGGACAGGAACACTGAAGCTTTCTTT.

This clonotype was detected a few times. V gene TRBV6-6 combines with J gene TRBJ1-2; possible D gene TRBD1, 5 bases. V shed 7 bases and J shed 3 bases, with 15 bases lying between them. Germline V CDR1 and CDR2: MNHNY, SVGAGI (reference sequence). The CDR3 totals 14 residues. CDR3 coding DNA: TGTGCCAGCAAAGACAGCGGGGATTACTATGGCTACACCTTC. Its protein product is CASKDSGDYYGYTF.

This chain uses TRBV6-6 with TRBJ2-5, with 10 positions matching TRBD2. Germline V gene data show CDR1 as MNHNY and CDR2 as SVGAGI (reference sequence). With V trimmed by 2 bases and J by 2 bases, 5 bases remained unmatched. CDR3 length: 16 amino acids. CDR3 residues: CASSYPTSGEQETQYF. CDR3 nucleotides: TGTGCCAGCAGTTACCCAACTAGCGGGGAGCAAGAGACCCAGTACTTC.

This clonotype was seen only a few times. The rearrangement joins TRBV5-1 to TRBJ2-3; TRBD2 agrees at 10 bases. Germline loops: CDR1 SGHRS, CDR2 YFSETQ. J was trimmed by 2 bases and V by 4 bases; bases with no gene match: 4. CDR3 size: 15 residues. The CDR3 spells CASSILAGVTDTQYF. CDR3 bases: TGCGCCAGCAGCATCCTAGCGGGGGTCACAGATACGCAGTATTTT.

This clonotype was seen a few times. The chain uses TRBV7-8 and TRBJ1-2; perhaps TRBD1 as D (6 bases). With 2 bases removed from V and 0 bases from J, the gap between germline ends came to 25 bases. The CDR3 is 20 residues long. CDR1 is SGHVS, CDR2 FQNEAQ, per germline. CDR3 protein: CASSLPKNRVLFGANYGYTF. The CDR3 DNA is TGTGCCAGCAGCTTACCGAAGAACAGGGTGTTATTCGGGGCTAACTATGGCTACACCTTC.

The chain's CDR3 is CASSEWGIYEQYF. CDR3 sequence (DNA): TGTGCCAGCAGTGAATGGGGCATCTACGAGCAGTACTTC. The genes are TRBV25-1 and TRBJ2-7; D might be TRBD1 (5 bases). The CDR3 length is 13 residues. Germline lookup yields CDR1 MGHDK and CDR2 SYGVNS. Trimming stripped 1 base from V and 3 bases from J, with 7 bases between.

The V call is TRBV5-1, the J call TRBJ2-7, with 11 bases identical to TRBD2. The ends lost 4 bases at V and 2 bases at J; junction bases unmatched: 5. The germline CDR1 and CDR2 sequences are SGHRS and YFSETQ. This CDR3 is built from 15 residues. The CDR3 DNA follows: TGCGCCAGCAGCGACCTAGCGGGGGGCCCCTACGAGCAGTACTTC. Its protein is CASSDLAGGPYEQYF.

This clonotype showed up just a few times. The chain employs TRBV29-1 and TRBJ2-5; D is possibly TRBD1 (5 bases). Deletions cut 4 bases from V and 11 bases from J, with 20 bases between. Looked up from germline, CDR1 is SQVTM and CDR2 is ANQGSEA. CDR3 length equals 13 residues. As DNA, the CDR3 is TGCAGCGTTGCCTCCAGGGTAGATGGTGAGCAGTACTTC. It is translated as CSVASRVDGEQYF.

The chain joins TRBV4-3 to TRBJ2-1; tentative D call: TRBD2 (5 bases). Germline V gives CDR1 LGHNA, CDR2 YSLEER. V lost 6 bases to trimming and J lost 13 bases, with 22 bases between them. This CDR3 spans 14 amino acids. CDR3 nucleotide sequence: TGCGCCAGCAGACCCTTTACGGGCCCCGGGGAACAGTTCTTC. This translates into CASRPFTGPGEQFF.

The V and J genes are TRBV25-1 and TRBJ2-5; D might be TRBD2 (6 bases). Germline CDR1 and CDR2: MGHDK and SYGVNS. The V gene lost 4 bases and the J gene lost 4 bases, with 13 bases spanning the gap. This CDR3 spans 14 amino acids. CDR3 in amino acids: CASSAEVGGETQYF. The CDR3 DNA reads as TGTGCCAGCAGTGCCGAGGTGGGAGGAGAGACCCAGTACTTC.